This T cell receptor beta chain emerged from a study of shared clonotypes between healthy human individuals. CD4+ cell separation produced CD45RA+ naive and CD45RA-negative memory subsets. As to this clone: Its matching antigen is unknown.

Sequencing was performed with immunoSEQ multiplex PCR; in TCRdb, only in-frame clones are kept and a portion is missing. The table shows about a million clones, with around 74% occurring only once. This CDR3 has 14 residues. Per the germline V gene, CDR1 is SGHAT and CDR2 is FQNNGV. Trimming removed 4 bases at V and 3 bases at J, with 13 bases between. Study-wide results and caveats: The study found lower generation probabilities in non-shared clonotypes than in those shared by all four donors.

The clonotype comes from a man younger than 30 in good health. The sequencing sample was made of memory CD4+ T cells sorted from blood. Regarding subset: CD45RA-negative fraction. The gene calls are TRBV11-2 and TRBJ2-7; D unclear. The chain's CDR3 is CASSYGHFLYEQYF. Written as DNA, the CDR3 is TGTGCCAGCAGCTATGGCCATTTCCTCTACGAGCAGTACTTC.